This T cell receptor beta chain was recorded in a study of cytomegalovirus exposure and HLA in healthy donors. Whole-study findings and limits: The investigators catalogued 150 to 200 TCR beta chains as cytomegalovirus-associated.

Of note for this clone: The target antigen is unknown.

Trimming took off 9 bases at V and 2 bases at J, with 13 bases between the two ends. The CDR3 runs to 13 residues. Germline lookup yields CDR1 LNHDA and CDR2 SQIVND (reference sequence). The assay was immunoSEQ multiplex PCR, and TCRdb's table has in-frame clones only and misses some. The data show almost 70,000 clones, under 96% seen once. The source of this sequence is a woman under 30 in good health and CMV-seropositive. This rearrangement joins TRBV19 to TRBJ1-2; D ambiguous. Sequenced: PBMCs. Here the CDR3 reads CASRYTQNYGYTF. As DNA, the CDR3 is TGTGCCAGCAGATATACACAGAACTATGGCTACACCTTC.